This TCR beta chain was sequenced during a study of cytomegalovirus exposure and HLA in healthy donors. Study information: An earlier analysis found 120 million or so unique TCR beta sequences from 150 million to 200 million T cells.

With 1 base removed from V and 9 bases from J, the gap between germline ends came to 13 bases. The CDR3 spans 14 residues. Germline V gene data show CDR1 as SGHAT and CDR2 as FQNNGV. Each donor's status was that of a healthy bone marrow donor. The PCR ran on 60 Vbeta and 13 Jbeta primers. Libraries were prepared by immunoSEQ multiplex PCR; TCRdb keeps only in-frame clonotypes and omits some of them. This sample has 100,000 to 150,000 clones, with 80% found just once. Sequenced input: PBMCs. The chain recombines TRBV11-2 with TRBJ1-5, with a tentative D call TRBD1 (5 bases). This TCR came from a female donor in good health and CMV-seronegative. The CDR3 region is CASSLGDSDRPQHF. Written as DNA, the CDR3 is TGTGCCAGCAGCTTAGGGGACTCTGATAGGCCCCAGCATTTT.